Presented here are 12 T cell receptor beta chains from one specimen sequenced in a study of blood T cells in healthy people across ages. Using a J-beta primer mix together with a sample-barcoded 5' primer, a second PCR was run for 7 to 11 cycles. Via MiXCR, TCRdb re-called the 5' RACE reads, giving one row per CDR3 protein. The table records about 800,000 distinct CDR3 sequences, about 46% of them present only once. The specimen sequenced was blood. Receptors were obtained from a man at least 80 years old in good health.

This clonotype was found once. This chain uses TRBV21-1 with TRBJ1-5. TRBV21-1 is given as a pseudogene. There are 17 residues in the CDR3. CDR3 in amino acids: CASSTAPGRGGNQPQHF. The CDR3 region has the DNA TGTGCCAGCAGCACCGCCCCCGGGAGGGGTGGCAATCAGCCCCAGCATTTT.

The chain joins TRBV6-2 or TRBV6-3 to TRBJ2-7, with 13 nucleotides matching TRBD2. Germline V gives CDR1 MNHEY, CDR2 SVGEGT. Trimming took 5 bases from V and 0 from J; bases not matched to a gene: 4. The CDR3 runs to 16 residues. As DNA, the CDR3 is TGTGCCAGCAGTGAGGGGACTAGCGGGAACTCCTACGAGCAGTACTTC. The encoded protein is CASSEGTSGNSYEQYF.

Note on this clonotype: A much bigger clone sits one base away, suggesting this may be a read error. This chain joins TRBV7-2 and TRBJ2-4, with D unclear. The V end was cut by 1 base, the J end by 15 bases, with 19 bases between. The CDR3 sequence is 14 residues long. The germline gives CDR1 SGHTA, CDR2 FQGNSA. The CDR3 reads CASSLDNSRYERYF. The CDR3 DNA reads as TGTGCCAGCAGCTTAGACAACAGTCGCTACGAGCGGTACTTC.

The chain combines TRBV29-1 with TRBJ2-3; 13 bases fit TRBD2. With V trimmed by 3 bases and J by 1 base, 1 base remained unmatched. Per germline, CDR1 SQVTM and CDR2 ANQGSEA. The CDR3 consists of 15 residues. For the CDR3, the DNA is TGCAGCGTTGATGGACTAGCGGGGGGCACAGATACGCAGTATTTT. This encodes CSVDGLAGGTDTQYF.

This clonotype was seen once. The chain employs TRBV4-1 and TRBJ2-1, with D tentatively TRBD1 (6 bases). This CDR3 has 16 residues. From germline, CDR1 is MGHRA and CDR2 YSYEKL. The V end lost 3 bases, the J end lost 3 bases, and 15 bases lay between the germline ends. The CDR3 region is CASSQAGAGVYNEQFF. The CDR3 DNA reads TGCGCCAGCAGCCAGGCAGGGGCAGGAGTCTACAATGAGCAGTTCTTC.

This chain links TRBV20-1 with TRBJ1-1; maybe TRBD1 (5 bases). Germline lookup yields CDR1 DFQATT and CDR2 SNEGSKA (reference sequence). This CDR3 is built from 13 residues. V was cut by 0 bases and J by 10 bases, with 15 bases left in between. The CDR3 bases are TGCAGTGCTAGAGATCTGACGACAGAACGAGCTTTCTTT. This encodes CSARDLTTERAFF.

The CDR3 region is CASASTGENQYF. CDR3 nucleotides: TGTGCCAGCGCCTCGACTGGGGAAAACCAGTACTTC. This chain joins TRBV12-3 or TRBV12-4 and TRBJ2-5; D is undetermined. CDR3 length: 12 amino acids. Trimming left V 8 bases short and J 10 bases short, with 17 bases between.

The DNA of the CDR3 is TGCAGTGCTAGTGTCGGTAACGGGGAGCTGTTTTTT. It yields the protein CSASVGNGELFF. The chain combines TRBV20-1 with TRBJ2-2; unclear D gene. The CDR3 is 12 amino acids. Germline assignment: CDR1 DFQATT and CDR2 SNEGSKA (reference sequence). Between the trimmed V and J ends, which lost 3 bases and 7 bases, there was a span of 9 bases.

The rearrangement links TRBV10-2 to TRBJ2-3, with D unresolved. The V end lost 7 bases, the J end lost 0 bases, and 8 bases lay between the germline ends. The CDR3 runs 13 residues. Germline loops: CDR1 WSHSY, CDR2 SAAADI. The CDR3 region is CASMPLSTDTQYF. DNA of the CDR3: TGCGCCAGCATGCCCCTAAGCACAGATACGCAGTATTTT.

The table lists this clonotype with a few counts. The J gene is TRBJ2-7, the V gene TRBV20-1; TRBD2 matches at 9 bases. Trimming took 3 bases from V and 7 from J; bases not matched to a gene: 10. CDR1 DFQATT and CDR2 SNEGSKA come from the germline V gene (reference sequence). This CDR3 spans 14 amino acids. CDR3 sequence reads: CSASSMGGRDEQYF. CDR3 nucleotide sequence: TGCAGTGCTAGCAGCATGGGCGGGAGGGATGAGCAGTACTTC.

This chain links TRBV4-3 with TRBJ2-1; 14 bases align to TRBD2. This CDR3 is built from 15 residues. Trimming cost V 2 bases and J 7 bases; bases outside gene matches: 1. Per the germline V gene, CDR1 is LGHNA and CDR2 is YSLEER. The CDR3 region is CASSQRTSGRNEQFF. Written as DNA, the CDR3 is TGCGCCAGCAGCCAACGGACTAGCGGGAGGAATGAGCAGTTCTTC.

This chain connects TRBV27 to TRBJ1-3, with TRBD1 as a possible D gene (6 bases). Trimming shortened V by 6 bases and J by 4 bases, and 13 bases separated the two germline ends. The germline V gene has CDR1 MNHEY and CDR2 SMNVEV (reference sequence). There are 14 residues in the CDR3. CDR3 DNA: TGTGCCAGCAGCGCACAGGGTGAAGGAAACACCATATATTTT. Protein product: CASSAQGEGNTIYF.